This is a list of T cell receptor beta chains from one sample in a study of blood T cells in healthy people across ages. A single record per CDR3 protein comes from TCRdb applying MiXCR to the 5' RACE reads. This repertoire shows approximately 1.5 million distinct CDR3 sequences, roughly 30% found once; its top ten account for roughly 10%. The sequencing input was blood. Receptors originate from a woman aged 30 to 39 in good health. The CDR3 runs from the conserved cysteine through the conserved F or W. Fields, in order: D gene, V gene, J gene, clone size, CDR3 DNA, CDR3 protein. The D gene is left open where the match is weak. Part of the rows lack a size; the others show once, few, many or a class for expanded clones.

>-|TRBV2|TRBJ2-1|few
TGTGCCAGTAGTGACATGGGAAATGAGCAGTTCTTC
CASSDMGNEQFF
>-|TRBV3-1|TRBJ2-6|few
TGTGCCAGCAGCCAGGGGGCTGCTGGGGCCAACGTCCTGACTTTC
CASSQGAAGANVLTF
>TRBD1|TRBV27|TRBJ2-5|few
TGTGCCAGCAGTTTATCGGCAGGGGGCAAACAGTACTTC
CASSLSAGGKQYF
>-|TRBV7-6|TRBJ2-3|-
TGTGCCAGCAGCTTAAGGCGGGACGACAGCACAGATACGCAGTATTTT
CASSLRRDDSTDTQYF
>TRBD2|TRBV5-5|TRBJ2-6|-
TGTGCCAGCAGCTTAGGACTAGCGGGAGTTGGGGCCAACGTCCTGACTTTC
CASSLGLAGVGANVLTF
>-|TRBV21-1|TRBJ2-5|-
TGTGCCAGCAGCAAAGAGGCAAGGGGATGGGAGACCCAGTACTTC
CASSKEARGWETQYF
>-|TRBV28|TRBJ2-7|many
TGTGCCAGCAGTTTATCTTGGAACAGGGCCTACGAGCAGTACTTC
CASSLSWNRAYEQYF
>TRBD2|TRBV9|TRBJ2-7|few
TGTGCCAGCAGCGAGGGCGGGGGGACCTCCTACGAGCAGTACTTC
CASSEGGGTSYEQYF
>-|TRBV28|TRBJ1-4|-
TGTGCCAGCAGTTTTCCCTACGACAGTGCAACTAATGAAAAACTGTTTTTT
CASSFPYDSATNEKLFF
>-|TRBV20-1|TRBJ2-7|many
TGCAGTGCTAGCGGCAGCAAAAACTACGAGCAGTACTTC
CSASGSKNYEQYF
>TRBD1|TRBV28|TRBJ2-1|-
TGTGCCAGCAGAGATCCGGGACAGGGCAATGGGCAGTTCTTC
CASRDPGQGNGQFF
>-|TRBV4-1|TRBJ2-7|many
TGCGCCAGCAGCCGCCCACTCCGGGACGGCATCACCTACGAGCAGTACTTC
CASSRPLRDGITYEQYF
>-|TRBV4-1|TRBJ2-5|-
TGCGCCAGCAGCCAAGAAGTTGACGGCAGACCACGAGAGACCCAGTACTTC
CASSQEVDGRPRETQYF